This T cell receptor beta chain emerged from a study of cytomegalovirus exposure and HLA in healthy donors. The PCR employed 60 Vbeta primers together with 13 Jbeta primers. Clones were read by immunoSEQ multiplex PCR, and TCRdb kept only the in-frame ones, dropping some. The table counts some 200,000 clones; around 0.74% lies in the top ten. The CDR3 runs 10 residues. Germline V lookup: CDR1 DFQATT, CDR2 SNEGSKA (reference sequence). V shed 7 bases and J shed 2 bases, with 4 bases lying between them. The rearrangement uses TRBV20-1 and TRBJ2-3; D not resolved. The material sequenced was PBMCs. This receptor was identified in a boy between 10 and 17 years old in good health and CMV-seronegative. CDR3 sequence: CSVYTDTQYF. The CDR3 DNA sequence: TGCAGTGTTTACACAGATACGCAGTATTTT.